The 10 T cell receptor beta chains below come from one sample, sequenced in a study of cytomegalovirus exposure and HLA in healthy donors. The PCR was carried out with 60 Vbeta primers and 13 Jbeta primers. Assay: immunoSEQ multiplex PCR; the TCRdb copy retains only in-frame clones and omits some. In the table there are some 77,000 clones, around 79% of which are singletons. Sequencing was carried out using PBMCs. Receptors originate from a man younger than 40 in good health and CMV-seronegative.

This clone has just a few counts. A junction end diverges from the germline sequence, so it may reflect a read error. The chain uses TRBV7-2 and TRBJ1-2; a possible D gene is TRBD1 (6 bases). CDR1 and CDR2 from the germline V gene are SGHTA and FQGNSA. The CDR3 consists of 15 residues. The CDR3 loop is CPSSPPGTSSYGYTF. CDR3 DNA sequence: TGTCCCAGCAGCCCCCCTGGGACATCTTCCTATGGCTACACCTTC.

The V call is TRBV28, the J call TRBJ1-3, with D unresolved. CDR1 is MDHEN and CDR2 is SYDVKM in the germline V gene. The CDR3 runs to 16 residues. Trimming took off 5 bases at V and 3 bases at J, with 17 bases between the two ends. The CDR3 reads CASSGVGRVGGNTIYF. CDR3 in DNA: TGTGCCAGCAGTGGGGTAGGGCGGGTCGGTGGAAACACCATATATTTT.

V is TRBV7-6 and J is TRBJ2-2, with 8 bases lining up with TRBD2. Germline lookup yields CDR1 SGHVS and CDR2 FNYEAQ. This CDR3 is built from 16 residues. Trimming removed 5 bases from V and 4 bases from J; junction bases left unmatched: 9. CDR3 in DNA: TGTGCCAGCAGCCCCCGGGGGGGACGTGGCACCGGGGAGCTGTTTTTT. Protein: CASSPRGGRGTGELFF.

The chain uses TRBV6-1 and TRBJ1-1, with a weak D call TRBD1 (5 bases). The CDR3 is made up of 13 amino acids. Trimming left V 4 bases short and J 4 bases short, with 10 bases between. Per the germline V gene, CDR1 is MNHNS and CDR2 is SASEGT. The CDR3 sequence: CASSVVGGTEAFF. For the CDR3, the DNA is TGTGCCAGCAGTGTGGTGGGGGGCACTGAAGCTTTCTTT.

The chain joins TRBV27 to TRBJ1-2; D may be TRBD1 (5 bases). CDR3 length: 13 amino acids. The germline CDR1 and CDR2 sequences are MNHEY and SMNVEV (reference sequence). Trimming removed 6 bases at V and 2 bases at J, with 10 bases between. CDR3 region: CASSHQGNYGYTF. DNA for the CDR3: TGTGCCAGCAGCCATCAGGGAAACTATGGCTACACCTTC.

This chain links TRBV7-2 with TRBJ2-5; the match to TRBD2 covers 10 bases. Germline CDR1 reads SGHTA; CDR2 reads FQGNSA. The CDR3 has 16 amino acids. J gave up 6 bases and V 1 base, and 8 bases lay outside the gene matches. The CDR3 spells CASSLGYGAGGKTQYF. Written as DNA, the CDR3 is TGTGCCAGCAGCTTAGGATACGGAGCGGGGGGGAAGACCCAGTACTTC.

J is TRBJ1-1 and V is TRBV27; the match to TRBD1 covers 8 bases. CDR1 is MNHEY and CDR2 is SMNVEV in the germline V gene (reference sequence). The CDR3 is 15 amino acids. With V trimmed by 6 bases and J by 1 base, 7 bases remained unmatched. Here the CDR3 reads CASRIRGRENTEAFF. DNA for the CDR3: TGTGCCAGCAGGATCAGGGGGCGCGAGAACACTGAAGCTTTCTTT.

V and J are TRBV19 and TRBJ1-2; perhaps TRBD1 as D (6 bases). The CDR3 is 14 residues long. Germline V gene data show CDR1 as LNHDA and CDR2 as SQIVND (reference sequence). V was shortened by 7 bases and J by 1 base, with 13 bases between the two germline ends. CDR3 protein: CASTDRFFNYGYTF. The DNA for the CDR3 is TGTGCCAGTACCGACAGGTTTTTTAACTATGGCTACACCTTC.

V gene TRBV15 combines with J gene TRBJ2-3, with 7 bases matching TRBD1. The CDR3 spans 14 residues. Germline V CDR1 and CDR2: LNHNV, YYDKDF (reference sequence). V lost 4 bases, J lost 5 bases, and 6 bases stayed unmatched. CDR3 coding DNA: TGTGCCACCAGCAAACAGGGGTGGGGAGATACGCAGTATTTT. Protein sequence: CATSKQGWGDTQYF.

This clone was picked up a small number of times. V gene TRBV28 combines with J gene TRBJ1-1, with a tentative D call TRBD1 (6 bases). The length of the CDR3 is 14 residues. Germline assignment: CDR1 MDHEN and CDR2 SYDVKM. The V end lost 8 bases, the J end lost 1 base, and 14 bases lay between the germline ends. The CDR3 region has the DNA TGTGCCAGCCTTTTTTCACAGGGGAACACTGAAGCTTTCTTT. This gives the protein CASLFSQGNTEAFF.